A selection of T cell receptor beta chains follows, all from one sample in a study of naive and memory T cell subsets. TCRdb recomputed calls from the UMI-ligation and nested PCR reads with MiXCR, one row per CDR3 protein. The table has 120,000 to 150,000 distinct CDR3 sequences, over 15% seen once. The sequencing sample was made of naive CD4+ T cells from blood. Receptors were obtained from a human donor in good health. The CDR3 runs from the conserved cysteine through the conserved F or W. The order of the fields is CDR3 length, D gene, clone size, J gene, V gene, CDR3 DNA, CDR3 protein. D genes are given only for firm matches. Size tells how often a clone was seen (once, few, many) or the class of an expanded clone, and some rows leave it out.

16	NA	NA	TRBJ2-1	TRBV5-5	TGTGCCAGCAGCCCAGCCGATTCCCAAAGGGGGAATGAGCAGTTCTTC	CASSPADSQRGNEQFF
14	TRBD2	many	TRBJ2-7	TRBV20-1	TGCAGTGCCAAATTAGCGGGAGGGGGGTACGAGCAGTACTTC	CSAKLAGGGYEQYF
19	NA	many	TRBJ1-4	TRBV18	TGTGCCAGCTCACCCACTCATGTCTTCGGGAGTCCGGCTAATGAAAAACTGTTTTTT	CASSPTHVFGSPANEKLFF
12	NA	NA	TRBJ2-3	TRBV7-2	TGTGCCAGCAGCCGCCGCACAGATACGCAGTATTTT	CASSRRTDTQYF
14	NA	NA	TRBJ1-1	TRBV18	TGTGCCAGCTCACCACCCGCCCGGACTAATGAAGCTTTCTTT	CASSPPARTNEAFF
15	NA	few	TRBJ2-7	TRBV5-4	TGTGCCAGCAGCTTGGCTCCTAGGTCCTCCTACGAGCAGTACTTC	CASSLAPRSSYEQYF
13	NA	NA	TRBJ2-1	TRBV29-1	TGCAGCGCCCACACAGGGAGGCGCAATGAGCAGTTCTTC	CSAHTGRRNEQFF
15	NA	NA	TRBJ1-1	TRBV5-1	TGCGCCAGCAGCTTGGCCGGGACCGAAGGGACTGAAGCTTTCTTT	CASSLAGTEGTEAFF
17	TRBD1	few	TRBJ1-1	TRBV18	TGTGCCAGCTCACCACCGCAACAGGGGTCTAGGTACACTGAAGCTTTCTTT	CASSPPQQGSRYTEAFF
15	TRBD2	few	TRBJ2-1	TRBV27	TGTGCCAGCAGTTTAGGGACTAGCGGGAAGGATGAGCAGTTCTTC	CASSLGTSGKDEQFF
14	NA	NA	TRBJ2-3	TRBV27	TGTGCCAGCAGTTTTCCAGGAACCACAGATACGCAGTATTTT	CASSFPGTTDTQYF
14	NA	few	TRBJ1-2	TRBV11-2	TGTGCCAGCAGCTTAGGACAGTTCTTCTATGGCTACACCTTC	CASSLGQFFYGYTF
15	TRBD2	few	TRBJ2-1	TRBV5-1	TGCGCCAGCAGCTTGGCTTCTAGCGGGGGAAATGAGCAGTTCTTC	CASSLASSGGNEQFF
14	TRBD2	many	TRBJ2-3	TRBV20-1	TGCAGTGCCCAGACTAGCGGGAGGGCAGATACGCAGTATTTT	CSAQTSGRADTQYF
13	NA	NA	TRBJ2-3	TRBV24-1	TGTGCCACCAGTGTCCCGGGGGCAGATACGCAGTATTTT	CATSVPGADTQYF
14	TRBD1	few	TRBJ2-7	TRBV5-1	TGCGCCAGCAGCAAGGAGACAGGGGGAGGCGAGCAGTACTTC	CASSKETGGGEQYF
12	TRBD1	few	TRBJ1-1	TRBV28	TGTGCCAGCGTAGGGGGCCGGCGTGAAGCTTTCTTT	CASVGGRREAFF
12	TRBD1	many	TRBJ2-7	TRBV5-1	TGCGCCAGCAGCTCAACGGACAGGGCTGAGTACTTC	CASSSTDRAEYF
16	TRBD2	NA	TRBJ2-1	TRBV10-3	TGTGCCATCAGTGCCCTGGTAAGCGGGAGTTTTAATGAGCAGTTCTTC	CAISALVSGSFNEQFF
15	NA	NA	TRBJ2-1	TRBV7-2	TGTGCCAGCAGCCCGAGCAGCGAAGGGTACAATGAGCAGTTCTTC	CASSPSSEGYNEQFF
14	NA	NA	TRBJ2-6	TRBV10-3	TGTGCCATCAGTGAAATCTCTGGGGCCAACGTCCTGACTTTC	CAISEISGANVLTF
15	TRBD1	few	TRBJ1-1	TRBV5-1	TGCGCCAGCAGCTTGGGACAGGGTGCGAACACTGAAGCTTTCTTT	CASSLGQGANTEAFF
14	TRBD2	NA	TRBJ2-1	TRBV30	TGTGCCTGGACGACTATTTGGGGGGGAGATGAGCAGTTCTTC	CAWTTIWGGDEQFF
15	NA	NA	TRBJ2-5	TRBV24-1	TGTGCCACCAGGGCAGGTACGGCAGGACAAGAGACCCAGTACTTC	CATRAGTAGQETQYF
13	NA	NA	TRBJ2-3	TRBV4-1	TGCGCCAGCAGCCAAGAAAGCACAGATACGCAGTATTTT	CASSQESTDTQYF
15	TRBD2	NA	TRBJ2-1	TRBV28	TGTGCCAGCAGTCTCGGGAGGAGCGGCTACAATGAGCAGTTCTTC	CASSLGRSGYNEQFF
13	TRBD1	many	TRBJ2-7	TRBV12-3/TRBV12-4	TGTGCCAGCAGTTACGGACAGGGATTCGAGCAGTACTTC	CASSYGQGFEQYF
12	NA	NA	TRBJ2-3	TRBV5-6	TGTGCCAGCAGCTTCGATTACCAGACGCAGTATTTT	CASSFDYQTQYF
15	NA	NA	TRBJ2-1	TRBV6-2/TRBV6-3	TGTGCCAGCAGTTCGCCGGCCGTAGTCTTCAGGGAGCAGTTCTTC	CASSSPAVVFREQFF
12	NA	NA	TRBJ2-1	TRBV20-1	TGCAGTGCTAGTGGTGCAAGGAATGAGCAGTTCTTC	CSASGARNEQFF
12	NA	NA	TRBJ2-1	TRBV29-1	TGCAGCGTTGAAGGACCTGGCAATGAGCAGTTCTTC	CSVEGPGNEQFF
15	NA	NA	TRBJ2-1	TRBV14	TGTGCCAGCAGCCCGCGGGCGGGACCCTACAATGAGCAGTTCTTC	CASSPRAGPYNEQFF
12	NA	NA	TRBJ1-1	TRBV14	TGTGCCAGCAGCCAATTCAACACTGAAGCTTTCTTT	CASSQFNTEAFF
13	NA	few	TRBJ2-1	TRBV29-1	TGCAGCGTTGCAACAGGAGGCAGCAATGAGCAGTTCTTC	CSVATGGSNEQFF
15	TRBD1	few	TRBJ2-7	TRBV27	TGTGCCAGCAGTTTCCTCCCGGGACAGATATACGAGCAGTACTTC	CASSFLPGQIYEQYF
11	TRBD2	many	TRBJ2-5	TRBV20-1	TGCAGTGCTCGTAGCGGGGAGACCCAGTACTTC	CSARSGETQYF
16	TRBD1	many	TRBJ2-3	TRBV20-1	TGCAGTGCTGGAGGACAGGACGGAACTAGCACAGATACGCAGTATTTT	CSAGGQDGTSTDTQYF
15	NA	few	TRBJ1-2	TRBV6-6	TGTGCCAGCATTTCCCAGGGCCTCCGCACTGATGGCTACACCTTC	CASISQGLRTDGYTF
14	NA	NA	TRBJ1-1	TRBV19	TGTGCCAGTAGTACCGGGCAGATGAACACTGAAGCTTTCTTT	CASSTGQMNTEAFF
14	TRBD1	NA	TRBJ2-7	TRBV3-1	TGTGCCAGCAGCCATGAGGGGGCCTCCTACGAGCAGTACTTC	CASSHEGASYEQYF